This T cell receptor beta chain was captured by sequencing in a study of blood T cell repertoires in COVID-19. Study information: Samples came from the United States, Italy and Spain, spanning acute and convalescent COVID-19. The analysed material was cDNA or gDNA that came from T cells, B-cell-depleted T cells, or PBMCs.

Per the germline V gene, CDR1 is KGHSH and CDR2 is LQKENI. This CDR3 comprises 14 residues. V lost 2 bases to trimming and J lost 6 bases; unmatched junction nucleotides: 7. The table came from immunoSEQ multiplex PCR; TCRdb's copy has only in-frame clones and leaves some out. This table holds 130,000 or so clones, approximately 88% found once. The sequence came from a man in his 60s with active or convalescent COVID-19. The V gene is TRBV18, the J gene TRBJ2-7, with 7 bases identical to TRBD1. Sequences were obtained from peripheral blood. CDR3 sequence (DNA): TGTGCCAGCTCACCAATGGGACAGTACGCCGAGCAGTACTTC. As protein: CASSPMGQYAEQYF.